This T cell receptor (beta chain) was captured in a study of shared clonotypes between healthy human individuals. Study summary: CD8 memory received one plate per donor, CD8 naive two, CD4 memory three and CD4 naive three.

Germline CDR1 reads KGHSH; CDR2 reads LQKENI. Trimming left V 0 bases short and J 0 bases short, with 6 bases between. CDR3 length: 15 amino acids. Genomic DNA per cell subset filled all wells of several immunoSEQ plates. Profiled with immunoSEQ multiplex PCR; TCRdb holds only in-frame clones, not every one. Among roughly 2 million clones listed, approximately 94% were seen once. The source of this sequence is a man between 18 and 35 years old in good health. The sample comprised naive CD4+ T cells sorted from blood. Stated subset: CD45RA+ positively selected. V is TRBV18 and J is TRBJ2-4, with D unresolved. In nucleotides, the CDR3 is TGTGCCAGCTCACCACCCGTATTAGCCAAAAACATTCAGTACTTC. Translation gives CASSPPVLAKNIQYF.